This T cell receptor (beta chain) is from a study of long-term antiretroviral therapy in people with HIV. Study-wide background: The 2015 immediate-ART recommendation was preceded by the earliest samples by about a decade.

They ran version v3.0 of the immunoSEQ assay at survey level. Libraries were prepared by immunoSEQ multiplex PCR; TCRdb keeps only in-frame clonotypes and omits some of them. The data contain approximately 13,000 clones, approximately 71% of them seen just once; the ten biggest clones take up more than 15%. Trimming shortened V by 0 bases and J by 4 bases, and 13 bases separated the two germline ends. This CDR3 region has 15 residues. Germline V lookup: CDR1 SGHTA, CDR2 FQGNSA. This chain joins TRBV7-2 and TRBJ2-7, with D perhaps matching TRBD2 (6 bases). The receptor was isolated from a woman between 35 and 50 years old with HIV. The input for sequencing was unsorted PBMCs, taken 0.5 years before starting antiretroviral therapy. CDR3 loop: CASSLALGSGYEQYF. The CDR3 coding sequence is TGTGCCAGCAGCTTAGCTCTCGGGAGCGGGTACGAGCAGTACTTC.